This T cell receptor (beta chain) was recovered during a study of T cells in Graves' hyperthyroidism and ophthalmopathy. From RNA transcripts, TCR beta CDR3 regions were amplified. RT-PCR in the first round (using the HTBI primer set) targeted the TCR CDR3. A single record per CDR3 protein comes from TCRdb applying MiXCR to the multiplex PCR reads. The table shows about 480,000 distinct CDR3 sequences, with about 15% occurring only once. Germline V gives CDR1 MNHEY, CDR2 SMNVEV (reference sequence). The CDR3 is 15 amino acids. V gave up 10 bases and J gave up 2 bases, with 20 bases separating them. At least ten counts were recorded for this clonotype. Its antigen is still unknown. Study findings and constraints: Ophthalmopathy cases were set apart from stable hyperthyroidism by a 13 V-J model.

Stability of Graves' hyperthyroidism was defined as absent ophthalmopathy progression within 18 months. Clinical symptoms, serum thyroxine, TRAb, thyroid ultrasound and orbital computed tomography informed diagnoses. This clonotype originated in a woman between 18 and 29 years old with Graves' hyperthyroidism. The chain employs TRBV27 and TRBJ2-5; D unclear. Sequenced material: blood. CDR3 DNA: TGTGCCACTCCGTCGGGTTCGAAGCATCAAGAGACCCAGTACTTC. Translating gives CATPSGSKHQETQYF.